This T cell receptor (beta chain) was observed in a study of technical replicates of blood from a few donors. Assay: immunoSEQ multiplex PCR; the TCRdb copy retains only in-frame clones and omits some. The sample gives 65,000 to 95,000 clones, 93% of which show up once; about 0.26% is in the top ten. Trimming removed 0 bases from V and 4 bases from J, with 10 bases in between. This CDR3 comprises 15 residues. From germline, CDR1 is SGDLS and CDR2 YYNGEE. V and J are TRBV9 and TRBJ2-2, with D maybe TRBD1 (5 bases). The TCR comes from a human donor in good health. Sequencing input: T cells isolated from PBMCs. The CDR3 nucleotides are TGTGCCAGCAGCGTAGCGGCAGGGCTCACCGGGGAGCTGTTTTTT. It encodes CASSVAAGLTGELFF.